This T cell receptor (beta chain) stems from a study of tissue T cells after allogeneic stem cell transplantation. Whole-study findings and limits: Across patients, clones rarely overlapped, yet motif clusters were shared tissue-specifically. Blood and spleen captured only part of the tissue TCR repertoire.

As regards this clone: Its antigen remains unknown.

The CDR3 spans 14 residues. The germline V and J ends were trimmed by 6 bases and 5 bases, with 14 bases remaining between them. Germline-derived CDR1 and CDR2 are LNHDA and SQIVND (reference sequence). Sequencing was performed with immunoSEQ multiplex PCR; in TCRdb, only in-frame clones are kept and a portion is missing. The table has 20,000 to 30,000 clones, 73% seen once; the top ten hold approximately 8%. Non-transplant comparator patients with other cancers had at least five gastrointestinal samples and no known gastrointestinal disease. Median post-mortem interval was about 9.8 hours for GI, liver, skin and lymphoid tissues.

This clonotype was sampled from a female donor of 60 years or more with lung cancer. The chain employs TRBV19 and TRBJ1-5; a weak D match, TRBD1 (5 bases). Sequencing used tissue from the ileum, obtained at autopsy. The CDR3 DNA follows: TGTGCCAGTAGAAGACAGTCTGGGGATCAGCCCCAGCATTTT. Encoded protein: CASRRQSGDQPQHF.